The 10 T cell receptor beta chains given below trace back to one sample, sequenced in a study of blood T cell repertoires in COVID-19. Profiled with immunoSEQ multiplex PCR; TCRdb holds only in-frame clones, not every one. The sample records about 480,000 clones, roughly 89% being singletons. Input material: peripheral blood. The receptor set was obtained from a man aged 18 to 30 with COVID-19, enrolled during active disease.

DNA of the CDR3: TGTGCCAGCAGCTCAGGAGAATGGGGCAGGAAACCCCTCCACTTT. This encodes CASSSGEWGRKPLHF. The chain links TRBV11-2 to TRBJ1-6; D may be TRBD1 (5 bases). The CDR3 contains 15 residues. Germline V CDR1 and CDR2: SGHAT, FQNNGV. V was trimmed by 4 bases and J by 12 bases, leaving 19 bases between them.

J is TRBJ2-3 and V is TRBV5-1; D is unresolved. This CDR3 is built from 14 residues. Germline V gene lookup returns CDR1 SGHRS and CDR2 YFSETQ. The V and J ends lost 4 bases and 3 bases respectively, with 12 bases between them. CDR3 nucleotide sequence: TGCGCCAGCAGCCCAGATAGCATGACAGATACGCAGTATTTT. It specifies CASSPDSMTDTQYF.

The chain has TRBV27 and TRBJ1-1, with TRBD1 as a possible D gene (6 bases). The CDR3 runs 11 residues. Germline V CDR1 and CDR2: MNHEY, SMNVEV (reference sequence). Trimming removed 6 bases from V and 8 bases from J, with 10 bases in between. In DNA, the CDR3 is TGTGCCAGCAGCCAAGGGACAGAAGCTTTCTTT. Translation gives CASSQGTEAFF.

The chain is built from TRBV18 and TRBJ1-6, with a weak D call TRBD1 (5 bases). In germline, CDR1 is KGHSH, CDR2 LQKENI. The CDR3 runs 15 residues. V dropped 6 bases and J dropped 5 bases, with 14 bases sitting between them. The CDR3 loop is CASSPTVVDNSPLHF. CDR3 nucleotide sequence: TGTGCCAGCTCCCCGACAGTCGTGGATAATTCACCCCTCCACTTT.

V gene TRBV19 combines with J gene TRBJ1-2; no clear D gene. Trimming cost V 7 bases and J 8 bases, with 23 bases left between them. Germline loops: CDR1 LNHDA, CDR2 SQIVND (reference sequence). The CDR3 loop spans 15 amino acids. The CDR3 DNA is TGTGCCAGTACCCCCTACGAGGAAGGCTCTGGGGGCTACACCTTC. Protein product: CASTPYEEGSGGYTF.

The gene calls are TRBV5-4 and TRBJ2-3; D remains unclear. This CDR3 comprises 14 residues. Trimming took off 4 bases at V and 6 bases at J, with 15 bases between the two ends. Germline V gene data show CDR1 as SGHNT and CDR2 as YYREEE (reference sequence). In DNA, the CDR3 is TGTGCCAGCAGCCCTTCAAGACTTGCCGATACGCAGTATTTT. As protein: CASSPSRLADTQYF.

The V call is TRBV13, the J call TRBJ2-3; 14 nucleotides line up with TRBD2. V shed 1 base and J 5 bases; nucleotides not matched to a gene: 11. CDR1 is PRHDT, CDR2 FYEKMQ, per germline (reference sequence). CDR3 length: 19 residues. In DNA, the CDR3 is TGTGCCAGCAGCTTAGCGAAACGACCAGGGACTAGCGGGAGAGATACGCAGTATTTT. This translates into CASSLAKRPGTSGRDTQYF.

This chain uses TRBV10-2 with TRBJ2-3; D is perhaps TRBD1 (6 bases). CDR3 length: 16 amino acids. Deletions cut 2 bases from V and 6 bases from J, with 18 bases between. Germline-derived CDR1 and CDR2 are WSHSY and SAAADI. This chain's CDR3 is CASSEKGERTWDTQYF. CDR3 nucleotide sequence: TGCGCCAGCAGTGAGAAGGGGGAACGCACTTGGGATACGCAGTATTTT.

The V call is TRBV5-3, the J call TRBJ2-5; TRBD1 is a possible D gene (6 bases). TRBV5-3 is identified as an open reading frame with a role that is uncertain. The CDR3 is 12 residues long. The CDR3 spells CAVRGSWETQYF. The CDR3 region has the DNA TGTGCGGTCAGGGGCTCCTGGGAGACCCAGTACTTC.

This chain links TRBV5-1 with TRBJ1-4, with 8 bases identical to TRBD1. The ends lost 0 bases at V and 1 base at J; junction bases unmatched: 14. CDR1 is SGHRS, CDR2 YFSETQ, per germline. The CDR3 covers 20 residues. CDR3 nucleotide sequence: TGCGCCAGCAGCTTGGCCGGAGGGGCAGGGGGCAGTGGAACTAATGAAAAACTGTTTTTT. Its translation is CASSLAGGAGGSGTNEKLFF.